Each of the 27 T cell receptor beta chains below was sequenced from the same sample in a study of cytomegalovirus exposure and HLA in healthy donors. The PCR employed 60 Vbeta primers together with 13 Jbeta primers. Data came from immunoSEQ multiplex PCR; TCRdb stores just in-frame clones and leaves some out. This sample yields 150,000 to 200,000 clones, of which around 75% are seen a single time; around 6.1% belongs to the top ten. Sequencing used PBMCs. These receptors all come from a woman aged 25 to 45 in good health and CMV-seropositive.

This clone has a handful of counts. The genes are TRBV6-5 and TRBJ2-1; 10 bases align to TRBD2. The J segment lost 6 bases and the V segment lost 8 bases, leaving 4 bases of the junction unmatched. This CDR3 region has 13 residues. The V gene's germline CDR1 is MNHEY and CDR2 SVGAGI. Written as DNA, the CDR3 is TGTGCCAGCCGAGCGGGAGGGCCCAATGAGCAGTTCTTC. It codes for CASRAGGPNEQFF.

This clone was seen a few times. The gene calls are TRBV18 and TRBJ2-5; 8 nucleotides agree with TRBD2. This CDR3 is built from 17 residues. Losses at the gene ends were 6 bases for V and 3 bases for J; bases not matched to a gene: 15. Germline V gene data show CDR1 as KGHSH and CDR2 as LQKENI. CDR3 coding DNA: TGTGCCAGCTCCGCCGGCCCAGCGGGAGCCTGGGAAGAGACCCAGTACTTC. Protein sequence: CASSAGPAGAWEETQYF.

This chain uses TRBV28 with TRBJ2-7, with TRBD2 matching 12 bases. V shed 6 bases and J 4 bases; nucleotides not matched to a gene: 13. This CDR3 is built from 17 residues. Germline CDR1 reads MDHEN; CDR2 reads SYDVKM. The CDR3 nucleotides read TGTGCCAGCAGCAAACCCCCGACTAGCGGGAGCTCTTACGAGCAGTACTTC. Translated: CASSKPPTSGSSYEQYF.

V and J are TRBV7-3 and TRBJ2-1; tentatively, D is TRBD2 (6 bases). Trimming left V 8 bases short and J 4 bases short, with 15 bases between. Per germline, CDR1 SGHTA and CDR2 FQGTGA. The CDR3 runs to 14 residues. DNA for the CDR3: TGTGCCAGCGCCGGTGCCAGCGGGTACAATGAGCAGTTCTTC. Its protein product is CASAGASGYNEQFF.

The table lists this clone with a few counts. The J gene is TRBJ2-1, the V gene TRBV7-2, with 8 bases that match TRBD2. Germline-derived CDR1 and CDR2 are SGHTA and FQGNSA. CDR3 length: 16 amino acids. Trimming removed 3 bases from V and 4 bases from J; junction bases left unmatched: 8. The CDR3 loop reads CASSLARGALYNEQFF. The CDR3 nucleotides read TGTGCCAGCAGCTTGGCGCGGGGGGCCCTATACAATGAGCAGTTCTTC. The full variable domain, in which reference TRBV7-2 and TRBJ2-1 provide the parts outside the CDR3, is GAGVSQSPSNKVTEKGKDVELRCDPISGHTALYWYRQSLGQGLEFLIYFQGNSAPDKSGLPSDRFSAERTGGSVSTLTIQRTQQEDSAVYLCASSLARGALYNEQFFGPGTRLTVL.

This clone was counted a few times. The chain joins TRBV5-6 to TRBJ2-1; perhaps TRBD1 as D (5 bases). Germline CDR1 SGHDT, CDR2 YYEEEE. Trimming removed 2 bases from V and 6 bases from J, with 12 bases in between. The CDR3 consists of 14 residues. CDR3 DNA sequence: TGTGCCAGCAGCTTAGGTCAGGGTCTCAATGAGCAGTTCTTC. Protein: CASSLGQGLNEQFF.

The rearrangement uses TRBV6-1 and TRBJ2-2, with no clear D. Trimming took 2 bases from V and 7 from J, leaving 17 bases between them. Germline CDR1 MNHNS, CDR2 SASEGT. The CDR3 runs 16 residues. The CDR3 bases are TGTGCCAGCAGTGAACTTCGTGGAGCCTTCGACGGGGAGCTGTTTTTT. Translation gives CASSELRGAFDGELFF.

This chain connects TRBV10-2 to TRBJ2-3; D unclear. Germline V CDR1 and CDR2: WSHSY, SAAADI. CDR3 length: 14 residues. Trimming pared 5 bases from V and 1 base from J, leaving 10 bases between. In nucleotides, the CDR3 is TGCGCCAGCAGTATAACTTCGGGCACAGATACGCAGTATTTT. The encoded protein is CASSITSGTDTQYF.

Only a few counts were recorded for this clone. The rearrangement joins TRBV20-1 to TRBJ1-1, with no clear D. Trimming removed 2 bases from V and 1 base from J, with 2 bases in between. Germline CDR1 is DFQATT and CDR2 is SNEGSKA (reference sequence). CDR3 length equals 11 residues. This CDR3 reads CSARQNTEAFF. The DNA for the CDR3 is TGCAGTGCTAGACAGAACACTGAAGCTTTCTTT.

This clone was observed a few times. The chain recombines TRBV27 with TRBJ2-1, with 12 bases fitting TRBD2. The V gene end was trimmed by 8 bases and the J gene end by 7 bases; junction bases not matched to a gene: 15. This CDR3 is built from 17 residues. Germline V CDR1 and CDR2: MNHEY, SMNVEV (reference sequence). The CDR3 DNA reads as TGTGCCAGCCGTCTCCTACTAGCGGGGGGAAAGGCAAATGAGCAGTTCTTC. Its protein product is CASRLLLAGGKANEQFF.

The CDR3 protein is CASSLATGGRYNEQFF. The CDR3 DNA follows: TGTGCCAGCAGCTTAGCGACGGGGGGCCGTTACAATGAGCAGTTCTTC. This rearrangement joins TRBV7-2 to TRBJ2-1; D is possibly TRBD2 (7 bases). Trimming pared 0 bases from V and 4 bases from J, leaving 13 bases between. CDR1 is SGHTA and CDR2 is FQGNSA in the germline V gene. The CDR3 sequence is 16 residues long.

Only one count was recorded for this clone. The rearrangement uses TRBV5-4 and TRBJ2-1; possible D gene TRBD2, 5 bases. The CDR3 spans 13 residues. V was shortened by 0 bases and J by 9 bases, with 10 bases between the two germline ends. Per the germline V gene, CDR1 is SGHNT and CDR2 is YYREEE (reference sequence). CDR3 sequence (DNA): TGTGCCAGCAGCTTGGCTAGCAATATTGAGCAGTTCTTC. This gives the protein CASSLASNIEQFF.

The gene calls are TRBV29-1 and TRBJ1-2, with unresolved D. Germline CDR1 reads SQVTM; CDR2 reads ANQGSEA. Trimming removed 7 bases at V and 0 bases at J, with 18 bases between. The CDR3 sequence is 15 residues long. The CDR3, as DNA: TGCAGCGCCCCCTCTCCGGGAGCCGCTAACTATGGCTACACCTTC. It is translated as CSAPSPGAANYGYTF.

The genes are TRBV6-1 and TRBJ2-5, with D possibly TRBD2 on 6 matching bases. V was cut by 4 bases and J by 4 bases, with 13 bases left in between. This CDR3 comprises 14 residues. Germline V gives CDR1 MNHNS, CDR2 SASEGT. The CDR3 here is CASSGGEWRETQYF. The CDR3 DNA follows: TGTGCCAGCAGTGGGGGGGAGTGGAGAGAGACCCAGTACTTC.

The J gene is TRBJ2-1, the V gene TRBV7-9, with a possible D match to TRBD2 (5 bases). Between the trimmed V and J ends, which lost 5 bases and 8 bases, there was a span of 16 bases. This CDR3 is built from 14 residues. Germline loops: CDR1 SEHNR, CDR2 FQNEAQ (reference sequence). In DNA form, the CDR3 reads TGTGCCAGCAGCCTTACGGCGGGTAGGGATGAGCAGTTCTTC. Protein sequence: CASSLTAGRDEQFF.

V is TRBV7-9 and J is TRBJ1-1, with D hard to call. Germline V gene lookup returns CDR1 SEHNR and CDR2 FQNEAQ (reference sequence). Trimming shortened V by 8 bases and J by 0 bases, and 13 bases separated the two germline ends. The CDR3 runs 14 residues. CDR3 bases: TGTGCCAGCTGGTCCTACCCGGTGAACACTGAAGCTTTCTTT. It encodes CASWSYPVNTEAFF.

The chain employs TRBV13 and TRBJ2-2, with D tentatively TRBD2 (6 bases). From germline, CDR1 is PRHDT and CDR2 FYEKMQ (reference sequence). Trimming removed 2 bases at V and 4 bases at J, with 11 bases between. The CDR3 is 15 residues long. CDR3 bases: TGTGCCAGCAGCTTACGGGACTCCTCCACCGGGGAGCTGTTTTTT. Amino acid sequence: CASSLRDSSTGELFF.

This clone appeared a few times. This rearrangement joins TRBV6-1 to TRBJ2-7; 8 bases match TRBD2. The ends lost 6 bases at V and 4 bases at J; junction bases unmatched: 8. The CDR3 spans 14 residues. In germline, CDR1 is MNHNS, CDR2 SASEGT. The chain's CDR3 is CASRTGGGPYEQYF. The DNA for the CDR3 is TGTGCCAGCAGGACCGGCGGGGGGCCTTACGAGCAGTACTTC.

This sequence joins TRBV15 and TRBJ2-5; the match to TRBD1 covers 9 bases. The CDR3 runs to 13 residues. The V and J ends lost 5 bases and 7 bases, in that order; junction bases with no gene match: 5. The germline gives CDR1 LNHNV, CDR2 YYDKDF (reference sequence). The CDR3 DNA sequence: TGTGCCACCAGCCAGGACAGGGGTGCGACCCAGTACTTC. It encodes CATSQDRGATQYF. Drawing the rest from reference TRBV15 and TRBJ2-5, the complete variable domain is DAMVIQNPRYQVTQFGKPVTLSCSQTLNHNVMYWYQQKSSQAPKLLFHYYDKDFNNEADTPDNFQSRRPNTSFCFLDIRSPGLGDTAMYLCATSQDRGATQYFGPGTRLLVL.

This clone was seen a few times. The genes are TRBV19 and TRBJ2-7; 8 nucleotides agree with TRBD2. CDR1 and CDR2 from the germline V gene are LNHDA and SQIVND (reference sequence). This CDR3 comprises 14 residues. V lost 5 bases and J lost 4; bases outside the gene matches: 7. The CDR3 DNA sequence: TGTGCCAGTAGTCCCGGGAGGGGAGGGTACGAGCAGTACTTC. This gives the protein CASSPGRGGYEQYF.

This clone was detected a few times. The chain combines TRBV13 with TRBJ1-2; 8 nucleotides agree with TRBD1. Unmatched junction bases numbered 8, after V lost 6 bases and J lost 5 bases. CDR3 length equals 14 residues. CDR1 PRHDT and CDR2 FYEKMQ come from the germline V gene (reference sequence). The CDR3 region is CASRQGGTRYGYTF. The CDR3 region has the DNA TGTGCCAGCAGACAGGGGGGGACCAGATATGGCTACACCTTC.

This chain connects TRBV5-4 to TRBJ1-1, with D possibly TRBD1 on 5 matching bases. Germline CDR1 SGHNT, CDR2 YYREEE (reference sequence). The CDR3 totals 14 residues. The ends were cut back, 0 bases at V and 2 bases at J, with 8 bases in the middle. CDR3: CASSLVGVNTEAFF. The CDR3 DNA follows: TGTGCCAGCAGCTTGGTAGGGGTTAACACTGAAGCTTTCTTT.

The chain joins TRBV5-6 to TRBJ1-4; the D gene is possibly TRBD1 (6 bases). CDR1 and CDR2 (germline): SGHDT, YYEEEE. The length of the CDR3 is 14 residues. V lost 4 bases, J lost 8 bases, and 15 bases lay in between. The CDR3 here is CASSALGQREKLFF. CDR3 coding DNA: TGTGCCAGCAGCGCCCTGGGACAACGGGAAAAACTGTTTTTT.

This clone came up a few times. The V gene is TRBV10-3, the J gene TRBJ1-1, with D uncertain. The CDR3 is 13 residues long. V was pared by 6 bases and J by 6 bases, with 14 bases between. Per the germline V gene, CDR1 is ENHRY and CDR2 is SYGVKD. CDR3 bases: TGTGCCATCAGGGCCTCGGAGCTCCCTGAAGCTTTCTTT. It specifies CAIRASELPEAFF.

The chain combines TRBV2 with TRBJ1-6, with D possibly TRBD1 on 6 matching bases. Germline loops: CDR1 SNHLY, CDR2 FYNNEI. CDR3 length equals 14 residues. Trimming cost V 4 bases and J 8 bases, with 12 bases left between them. The CDR3 sequence: CASSVRDMDSPLHF. In DNA, the CDR3 is TGTGCCAGCAGTGTCCGGGACATGGATTCACCCCTCCACTTT. The full variable domain, in which reference TRBV2 and TRBJ1-6 provide the parts outside the CDR3, is EPEVTQTPSHQVTQMGQEVILRCVPISNHLYFYWYRQILGQKVEFLVSFYNNEISEKSEIFDDQFSVERPDGSNFTLKIRSTKLEDSAMYFCASSVRDMDSPLHFGNGTRLTVT.

V usage is TRBV7-9 and J usage is TRBJ2-3, with D unresolved. This CDR3 is built from 12 residues. Germline CDR1 SEHNR, CDR2 FQNEAQ (reference sequence). Trimming removed 3 bases at V and 3 bases at J, with 4 bases between. CDR3 protein: CASSLRTDTQYF. DNA for the CDR3: TGTGCCAGCAGCTTGCGGACAGATACGCAGTATTTT.

V and J are TRBV2 and TRBJ1-2, with TRBD1 matching over 7 bases. CDR1 and CDR2 from the germline V gene are SNHLY and FYNNEI. CDR3 length equals 14 residues. J gave up 7 bases and V 1 base, and 6 bases lay outside the gene matches. This CDR3 is CASSEERQGTGYTF. The CDR3 region has the DNA TGTGCCAGCAGTGAAGAGAGACAGGGCACTGGCTACACCTTC.